A single sample gave rise to the 29 T cell receptor beta chains below, sequenced in a study of Ad26.COV2.S vaccination and SARS-CoV-2 variants. The treatment denotes: around 19 received Ad26.COV2.S at low or high dose, single or two shots; about five received placebo; per-sample allocation not given. Sample collection was performed on day 63 after the first vaccine or placebo injection. TCRdb's table, derived via immunoSEQ multiplex PCR, lists solely in-frame clones and lacks some. The data hold approximately 480,000 clones, with 87% observed a single time. Specimen: peripheral blood, collected in a trial of Ad26.COV2.S vaccine versus placebo. These receptors all come from a person between 18 and 65 years old who received the Ad26.COV2.S COVID-19 vaccine or a placebo.

In this sample, this clone turned up a few times. The chain employs TRBV2 and TRBJ2-1; 10 bases are shared with TRBD1. CDR1 and CDR2 from the germline V gene are SNHLY and FYNNEI. This CDR3 spans 15 amino acids. The junction had 10 bases not matched to a gene; V was cut back by 6 bases and J by 8 bases. The CDR3 here is CASRAGTGALDEQFF. The CDR3 coding sequence is TGTGCCAGCAGGGCCGGGACAGGGGCGCTGGATGAGCAGTTCTTC.

The gene calls are TRBV7-9 and TRBJ2-1; 10 bases agree with TRBD2. This CDR3 is 12 amino acids long. Germline CDR1 is SEHNR and CDR2 is FQNEAQ (reference sequence). V shed 7 bases, J shed 10 bases, and the junction held 4 bases outside the gene matches. The CDR3 region is CASTETSGEQFF. The CDR3 DNA is TGTGCCAGCACCGAGACTAGCGGGGAGCAGTTCTTC.

This chain joins TRBV7-2 and TRBJ2-7; D is unclear. The CDR3 is 13 amino acids. Trimming cost V 3 bases and J 1 base, with 7 bases left between them. The V gene's germline CDR1 is SGHTA and CDR2 FQGNSA. For the CDR3, the DNA is TGTGCCAGCAGCTTTCCTACTTCCTACGAGCAGTACTTC. Amino acid sequence: CASSFPTSYEQYF.

The chain links TRBV6-5 to TRBJ1-6; no firm D call. V lost 6 bases, J lost 9 bases, and 18 bases lay in between. The CDR3 extends over 15 amino acids. Germline CDR1 is MNHEY and CDR2 is SVGAGI. CDR3 protein: CASRVWFPESSPLHF. CDR3 bases: TGTGCCAGCAGGGTTTGGTTTCCCGAATCTTCACCCCTCCACTTT.

V gene TRBV13 combines with J gene TRBJ1-4; unclear D gene. Germline V gives CDR1 PRHDT, CDR2 FYEKMQ (reference sequence). The CDR3 loop spans 15 amino acids. Deletions cut 4 bases from V and 2 bases from J, with 11 bases between. The CDR3 reads CASSSNSATNEKLFF. Written as DNA, the CDR3 is TGTGCCAGCAGCTCGAACTCCGCTACTAATGAAAAACTGTTTTTT. Using reference TRBV13 and TRBJ1-4 for the parts outside the CDR3, the full variable domain is AAGVIQSPRHLIKEKRETATLKCYPIPRHDTVYWYQQGPGQDPQFLISFYEKMQSDKGSIPDRFSAQQFSDYHSELNMSSLELGDSALYFCASSSNSATNEKLFFGSGTQLSVL.

The rearrangement links TRBV7-9 to TRBJ1-5, with D perhaps matching TRBD1 (5 bases). The germline CDR1 and CDR2 sequences are SEHNR and FQNEAQ (reference sequence). With 1 base removed from V and 8 bases from J, the gap between germline ends came to 9 bases. The CDR3 runs 13 residues. In DNA form, the CDR3 reads TGTGCCAGCAGCTTAGACGGGGGGAAGCCCCAGCATTTT. It encodes CASSLDGGKPQHF.

This clone was seen once. The rearrangement links TRBV27 to TRBJ2-5, with TRBD1 matching over 7 bases. With V trimmed by 4 bases and J by 3 bases, 14 bases remained unmatched. CDR1 and CDR2 (germline): MNHEY, SMNVEV (reference sequence). The CDR3 has 17 residues. CDR3 residues: CASSSYHLMGQKETQYF. DNA of the CDR3: TGTGCCAGCAGTTCTTATCACCTTATGGGACAGAAAGAGACCCAGTACTTC.

V and J are TRBV5-5 and TRBJ1-1; possible D gene TRBD1, 6 bases. The germline V gene encodes CDR1 SGHKS and CDR2 YYEKEE (reference sequence). Between the trimmed V and J ends, which lost 2 bases and 0 bases, there was a span of 8 bases. The CDR3 covers 14 residues. CDR3 sequence (DNA): TGTGCCAGCAGCTTTGGACAGATGAACACTGAAGCTTTCTTT. Translating gives CASSFGQMNTEAFF.

The chain links TRBV10-3 to TRBJ1-3; no clear D gene. Germline V lookup: CDR1 ENHRY, CDR2 SYGVKD. Trimming shortened V by 4 bases and J by 4 bases, and 8 bases separated the two germline ends. CDR3 length equals 13 residues. The CDR3 DNA follows: TGTGCCATCAGTGGTGTAGGGGGAAACACCATATATTTT. As protein: CAISGVGGNTIYF.

The chain carries TRBV6-5 and TRBJ1-6; D not certain. The germline V gene encodes CDR1 MNHEY and CDR2 SVGAGI. V was shortened by 4 bases and J by 3 bases, with 7 bases between the two germline ends. This CDR3 is built from 14 residues. The CDR3 nucleotides read TGTGCCAGCAGTTCGTCAGTCTATAATTCACCCCTCCACTTT. Translated: CASSSSVYNSPLHF.

This clone appeared a single time. Additional DNA sequences in this sample encode the identical CDR3. This chain links TRBV27 with TRBJ2-3; 9 positions match TRBD2. Germline V gives CDR1 MNHEY, CDR2 SMNVEV (reference sequence). V trimming: 3 bases; J trimming: 4 bases; junction bases outside the gene matches: 5. The CDR3 sequence is 15 residues long. Here the CDR3 DNA reads TGTGCCAGCAGTTTGCTGGCGGGAGGGCCAGATACGCAGTATTTT. This sequence encodes CASSLLAGGPDTQYF.

V is TRBV2 and J is TRBJ1-4; possibly TRBD1 for D (5 bases). Trimming cost V 11 bases and J 8 bases, with 21 bases left between them. Germline V gives CDR1 SNHLY, CDR2 FYNNEI. The CDR3 runs to 14 residues. The CDR3 sequence is CAGLLGAKTEKLFF. The CDR3 DNA follows: TGTGCCGGCCTGTTAGGGGCTAAAACAGAAAAACTGTTTTTT.

J is TRBJ1-1 and V is TRBV4-3; no firm D call. This CDR3 spans 14 amino acids. Germline V CDR1 and CDR2: LGHNA, YSLEER. The V end lost 0 bases, the J end lost 8 bases, and 13 bases lay between the germline ends. The CDR3 nucleotides read TGCGCCAGCAGCCAAGAAAACAGACCGGAGGAAGCTTTCTTT. The encoded protein is CASSQENRPEEAFF.

This rearrangement joins TRBV6-5 to TRBJ2-1; the match to TRBD2 covers 8 bases. The CDR3 is made up of 15 amino acids. The ends lost 5 bases at V and 0 bases at J; junction bases unmatched: 3. From germline, CDR1 is MNHEY and CDR2 SVGAGI. The CDR3 DNA reads as TGTGCCAGCAGTACGAGCGGGGGCTCCTACAATGAGCAGTTCTTC. The encoded protein is CASSTSGGSYNEQFF.

This chain connects TRBV10-2 to TRBJ2-3; perhaps TRBD2 as D (6 bases). Germline-derived CDR1 and CDR2 are WSHSY and SAAADI. This CDR3 has 20 amino acids. V was pared by 4 bases and J by 2 bases, with 28 bases between. The CDR3 here is CASSGGGKDGLAIPTDTQYF. The CDR3 nucleotides are TGCGCCAGCAGTGGTGGCGGGAAGGACGGACTGGCAATTCCCACAGATACGCAGTATTTT.

V and J are TRBV7-2 and TRBJ2-1; the D call may be TRBD1 or TRBD2 (5 bases each). Germline V CDR1 and CDR2: SGHTA, FQGNSA. CDR3 length: 15 residues. The V gene lost 1 base and the J gene lost 5 bases, with 12 bases spanning the gap. The CDR3 sequence: CASSLVGTKNNEQFF. CDR3 nucleotide sequence: TGTGCCAGCAGCTTAGTTGGGACCAAAAACAATGAGCAGTTCTTC.

The rearrangement joins TRBV19 to TRBJ1-3; TRBD1 is a possible D gene (6 bases). Per the germline V gene, CDR1 is LNHDA and CDR2 is SQIVND (reference sequence). The CDR3 runs to 15 residues. With 5 bases removed from V and 3 bases from J, the gap between germline ends came to 14 bases. The CDR3 sequence: CASSRGLAGGNTIYF. The CDR3 DNA follows: TGTGCCAGTAGTCGGGGGCTCGCTGGTGGAAACACCATATATTTT.

This clone has a handful of counts. The chain carries TRBV14 and TRBJ1-1; no clear D. V was cut by 4 bases and J by 1 base, with 16 bases left in between. The CDR3 runs 16 residues. Germline V gives CDR1 SGHDN, CDR2 FVKESK. The CDR3 nucleotides read TGTGCCAGCAGCCTGGTCGTGGGGATCTCGAACACTGAAGCTTTCTTT. Its protein product is CASSLVVGISNTEAFF.

The chain employs TRBV2 and TRBJ2-7; D gene unclear. The V gene lost 8 bases and the J gene lost 3 bases, with 23 bases spanning the gap. The CDR3 spans 16 residues. From germline, CDR1 is SNHLY and CDR2 FYNNEI. The CDR3 region is CASLSWQINRGYEQYF. CDR3 bases: TGTGCCAGCCTATCTTGGCAGATAAACCGTGGCTACGAGCAGTACTTC.

The chain has TRBV7-9 and TRBJ2-3; 10 bases match TRBD2. Losses at the gene ends were 1 base for V and 6 bases for J; bases not matched to a gene: 7. The germline V gene has CDR1 SEHNR and CDR2 FQNEAQ (reference sequence). The CDR3 sequence is 16 residues long. The CDR3 region is CASSLGLAGVADTQYF. The DNA of the CDR3 is TGTGCCAGCAGCTTAGGGCTAGCGGGAGTAGCGGATACGCAGTATTTT.

Regarding this clone: Distinct nucleotide sequences in the sample also encode this CDR3. This chain's CDR3 is CASSYSFTDTQYF. CDR3 coding DNA: TGTGCCAGCAGTTACTCCTTCACAGATACGCAGTATTTT. The chain carries TRBV6-5 and TRBJ2-3; D unresolved. Germline V lookup: CDR1 MNHEY, CDR2 SVGAGI. The CDR3 contains 13 residues. Deletions cut 0 bases from V and 2 bases from J, with 3 bases between.

The CDR3: CASSQQTTNEKLFF. DNA of the CDR3: TGTGCCAGCAGCCAACAGACAACTAATGAAAAACTGTTTTTT. The chain carries TRBV28 and TRBJ1-4; no clear D gene. Trimming stripped 6 bases from V and 0 bases from J, with 8 bases between. The CDR3 spans 14 residues. The germline V gene encodes CDR1 MDHEN and CDR2 SYDVKM.

Regarding this clone: Other DNA sequences in this specimen translate into the identical CDR3. This chain uses TRBV7-2 with TRBJ2-5; D gene ambiguous. The germline CDR1 and CDR2 sequences are SGHTA and FQGNSA. This CDR3 region has 13 residues. Trimming removed 1 base at V and 5 bases at J, with 8 bases between. The CDR3 loop reads CASSLGRVETQYF. DNA of the CDR3: TGTGCCAGCAGCTTAGGAAGGGTCGAGACCCAGTACTTC.

This clone showed up just a few times. The chain carries TRBV6-5 and TRBJ1-5, with D perhaps matching TRBD1 (5 bases). V was cut by 9 bases and J by 1 base, with 13 bases left in between. The V gene's germline CDR1 is MNHEY and CDR2 SVGAGI. This CDR3 contains 14 residues. The CDR3 DNA reads TGTGCCAGTCGCCGGGACCGGAGCAATCAGCCCCAGCATTTT. Residues: CASRRDRSNQPQHF.

The chain has TRBV15 and TRBJ2-5; D unclear. CDR3 size: 13 residues. Germline assignment: CDR1 LNHNV and CDR2 YYDKDF (reference sequence). V lost 2 bases to trimming and J lost 5 bases, with 9 bases between them. CDR3 nucleotides: TGTGCCACCAGCAGATGGCCCCCGGAGACCCAGTACTTC. This sequence encodes CATSRWPPETQYF.

The chain combines TRBV14 with TRBJ1-2; TRBD1 might be the D (5 bases). Germline loops: CDR1 SGHDN, CDR2 FVKESK. V lost 0 bases and J 7 bases, leaving 15 bases between the germline ends. The CDR3 covers 15 residues. The CDR3 here is CASSQEGHGRFGYTF. CDR3 bases: TGTGCCAGCAGCCAAGAAGGACATGGGAGGTTTGGCTACACCTTC.

This rearrangement joins TRBV6-5 to TRBJ1-4; D is perhaps TRBD1 (6 bases). The CDR3 length is 14 residues. Germline V gene sequence: CDR1 MNHEY, CDR2 SVGAGI. The V end lost 11 bases, the J end lost 6 bases, and 19 bases lay between the germline ends. CDR3 bases: TGTGCCGGAACCACAAATGCAGGGGATGAAAAACTGTTTTTT. The encoded protein is CAGTTNAGDEKLFF.

The rearrangement uses TRBV7-2 and TRBJ1-4, with D possibly TRBD1 on 5 matching bases. Germline V lookup: CDR1 SGHTA, CDR2 FQGNSA. The CDR3 covers 17 residues. V shed 0 bases and J shed 3 bases, with 14 bases lying between them. CDR3 DNA sequence: TGTGCCAGCAGCTTAGCTAGAAGGGGTTCCGCTAATGAAAAACTGTTTTTT. It translates to CASSLARRGSANEKLFF.

The chain has TRBV3-1 (or the pseudogene TRBV3-2) and TRBJ2-7; unclear D gene. Per the germline V gene, CDR1 is LGHDT and CDR2 is YNNKEL (reference sequence). The V gene lost 4 bases and the J gene lost 6 bases, with 16 bases spanning the gap. The CDR3 is 14 residues long. CDR3 sequence: CASSLPLWFCEQYF. The CDR3 DNA reads TGTGCCAGCAGCCTCCCACTGTGGTTCTGCGAGCAGTACTTC.